This passage covers 15 T cell receptor beta chains from one sample sequenced in a study of control samples from healthy donors and cancer patients. Here immunoSEQ multiplex PCR was the method, and the copy in TCRdb shows in-frame clones only, minus some. This table has some 120,000 clones, 88% appearing once. Sequenced: blood. These receptors all come from a woman aged 70 to 79 in good health.

The chain recombines TRBV10-1 with TRBJ2-7; 7 bases fit TRBD1. The CDR3 has 15 residues. V lost 3 bases to trimming and J lost 4 bases; unmatched junction nucleotides: 9. CDR1 is WNHNN, CDR2 SYGVQD, per germline (reference sequence). The CDR3 nucleotides read TGCGCCAGCAGTGAAGGGGGACAGAGGACTTACGAGCAGTACTTC. Encoded protein: CASSEGGQRTYEQYF.

The rearrangement uses TRBV11-2 and TRBJ1-2, with D uncertain. The CDR3 extends over 13 amino acids. CDR1 SGHAT and CDR2 FQNNGV come from the germline V gene. V dropped 7 bases and J dropped 4 bases, with 13 bases sitting between them. The CDR3 DNA reads as TGTGCCAGCACGGCGGGGAACGCCTATGGCTACACCTTC. Encoded protein: CASTAGNAYGYTF.

This chain links TRBV27 with TRBJ1-2; D call uncertain. Between the trimmed V and J ends, which lost 3 bases and 2 bases, there was a span of 7 bases. Germline CDR1 reads MNHEY; CDR2 reads SMNVEV (reference sequence). CDR3 length: 13 residues. This CDR3 reads CASSFRQNYGYTF. CDR3 DNA sequence: TGTGCCAGCAGTTTTAGGCAGAACTATGGCTACACCTTC.

This chain joins TRBV7-8 and TRBJ1-1; D is perhaps TRBD1 (6 bases). V was clipped by 0 bases and J by 0 bases, with 17 bases between them. The CDR3 has 18 amino acids. The germline V gene encodes CDR1 SGHVS and CDR2 FQNEAQ. CDR3 region: CASSLARQVLYMNTEAFF. CDR3 nucleotides: TGTGCCAGCAGCTTAGCGCGACAGGTACTCTACATGAACACTGAAGCTTTCTTT.

This clone was detected only once. The chain links TRBV4-2 to TRBJ1-4; D is possibly TRBD1 (5 bases). The CDR3 sequence is 15 residues long. V lost 4 bases and J lost 6, with 15 bases in between. In germline, CDR1 is LGHNA, CDR2 YNFKEQ. CDR3 protein: CASSREGSRDEKLFF. For the CDR3, the DNA is TGTGCCAGCAGCCGAGAGGGGTCCAGGGATGAAAAACTGTTTTTT.

The CDR3 loop reads CATIGRETDTQYF. In DNA form, the CDR3 reads TGTGCCACCATCGGCAGGGAGACAGATACGCAGTATTTT. This chain links TRBV24-1 with TRBJ2-3; D possibly uses TRBD1 or TRBD2 (5 bases each). Trimming took off 8 bases at V and 3 bases at J, with 11 bases between the two ends. CDR3 size: 13 residues. CDR1 is KGHDR and CDR2 is SFDVKD in the germline V gene.

This chain joins TRBV5-1 and TRBJ2-1; 10 bases fit TRBD1. This CDR3 contains 14 residues. Germline V lookup: CDR1 SGHRS, CDR2 YFSETQ. The V gene end was trimmed by 3 bases and the J gene end by 6 bases; junction bases not matched to a gene: 3. CDR3 loop: CASSSGQGLNEQFF. CDR3 in DNA: TGCGCCAGCAGCTCGGGACAGGGGCTCAATGAGCAGTTCTTC.

This chain's CDR3 is CASSLGIREKLFF. The CDR3 DNA is TGTGCCAGCAGCCTAGGGATACGGGAAAAACTGTTTTTT. V is TRBV7-8 and J is TRBJ1-4, with D hard to call. Germline assignment: CDR1 SGHVS and CDR2 FQNEAQ. Trimming cost V 5 bases and J 8 bases, with 12 bases left between them. The CDR3 is 13 amino acids. The variable domain in full, completed from reference TRBV7-8 and TRBJ1-4, reads GAGVSQSPRYKVAKRGQDVALRCDPISGHVSLFWYQQALGQGPEFLTYFQNEAQLDKSGLPSDRFFAERPEGSVSTLKIQRTQQEDSAVYLCASSLGIREKLFFGSGTQLSVL.

V and J are TRBV4-3 and TRBJ1-3; maybe TRBD1 (6 bases). From germline, CDR1 is LGHNA and CDR2 YSLEER. The CDR3 totals 17 residues. The germline V and J ends were trimmed by 2 bases and 4 bases, with 18 bases remaining between them. The CDR3 nucleotides are TGCGCCAGCAGCCAATCTCAGGGGTATCGGTCCGGAAACACCATATATTTT. It is translated as CASSQSQGYRSGNTIYF.

This clone occurred once. The chain is built from TRBV7-2 and TRBJ1-4, with a tentative D call TRBD1 (6 bases). The CDR3 covers 14 residues. Trimming pared 5 bases from V and 7 bases from J, leaving 14 bases between. Germline CDR1 is SGHTA and CDR2 is FQGNSA. This CDR3 is CASSPGGGGEKLFF. CDR3 nucleotide sequence: TGTGCCAGCAGCCCCGGGGGGGGCGGTGAAAAACTGTTTTTT.

The J gene is TRBJ1-3, the V gene TRBV5-6, with 12 positions matching TRBD1. The CDR3 totals 19 residues. Germline CDR1 SGHDT, CDR2 YYEEEE. With 2 bases clipped from V and 0 bases from J, the junction kept 9 bases outside the gene matches. CDR3 loop: CASSLGTGGVWPSGNTIYF. In nucleotides, the CDR3 is TGTGCCAGCAGCTTAGGGACAGGGGGCGTTTGGCCCTCTGGAAACACCATATATTTT.

This clone was counted a single time. The chain has TRBV4-2 and TRBJ1-4; no clear D. The CDR3 is 16 residues long. Germline CDR1 reads LGHNA; CDR2 reads YNFKEQ. Trimming stripped 0 bases from V and 8 bases from J, with 16 bases between. CDR3 DNA: TGTGCCAGCAGCCAAGATCGGACCGGGGTATCGGAAAAACTGTTTTTT. It translates to CASSQDRTGVSEKLFF.

For the CDR3, the DNA is TGTGCCAGCAGAAAGCAGGGGACCTACGAGCAGTACTTC. Translated: CASRKQGTYEQYF. The chain uses TRBV5-4 and TRBJ2-7; the D gene is possibly TRBD1 (6 bases). Germline V gene lookup returns CDR1 SGHNT and CDR2 YYREEE (reference sequence). The V end lost 5 bases, the J end lost 2 bases, and 11 bases lay between the germline ends. This CDR3 spans 13 amino acids.

V usage is TRBV4-1 and J usage is TRBJ2-1; 9 bases are shared with TRBD2. There are 15 residues in the CDR3. V shed 4 bases, J shed 3 bases, and the junction held 4 bases outside the gene matches. CDR1 and CDR2 (germline): MGHRA, YSYEKL. CDR3: CASSRGGGYYNEQFF. Here the CDR3 DNA reads TGCGCCAGCAGCCGCGGGGGGGGCTACTACAATGAGCAGTTCTTC.

In this sample, this clone turned up once. The rearrangement links TRBV6-5 to TRBJ2-1; maybe TRBD1 (5 bases). Germline CDR1 is MNHEY and CDR2 is SVGAGI. The CDR3 covers 14 residues. Trimming pared 6 bases from V and 6 bases from J, leaving 15 bases between. The CDR3 DNA reads as TGTGCCAGCAGGCCTCCCCCTAGGGGCAATGAGCAGTTCTTC. This codes for CASRPPPRGNEQFF.